A selection of T cell receptor beta chains follows, all from one sample in a study of early T cells in non-severe SARS-CoV-2 infection. TCRdb used MiXCR to reprocess the 5' RACE reads, holding one entry per CDR3 protein. The sample records around 59,000 distinct CDR3 sequences, under 15% being singletons. Specimen: whole blood. Every receptor here comes from an adult who was a healthcare worker with PCR-confirmed SARS-CoV-2 infection or an uninfected control (not recorded which). Each CDR3 is given with its conserved first and last residue. D genes are given only for firm matches. Size values are once, few and many counts, or a class for expanded clones, and some rows have none.

v_call: TRBV29-1; d_call: .; j_call: TRBJ1-5; clone_size: many; cdr3_aa: CSAGDTDQPQHF; cdr3_nt: TGCAGCGCCGGGGACACCGATCAGCCCCAGCATTTT
v_call: TRBV5-1; d_call: TRBD2; j_call: TRBJ2-7; clone_size: .; cdr3_aa: CASSLLAGGQYEQYF; cdr3_nt: TGCGCCAGCAGCTTGCTAGCGGGAGGTCAGTACGAGCAGTACTTC
v_call: TRBV7-8; d_call: .; j_call: TRBJ1-2; clone_size: .; cdr3_aa: CASSPRAGTYGYTF; cdr3_nt: TGTGCCAGCAGCCCGCGGGCGGGCACCTATGGCTACACCTTC
v_call: TRBV14; d_call: .; j_call: TRBJ2-3; clone_size: few; cdr3_aa: CASSRGIRTDTQYF; cdr3_nt: TGTGCCAGCAGCCGAGGGATTAGGACAGATACGCAGTATTTT
v_call: TRBV28; d_call: TRBD2; j_call: TRBJ2-4; clone_size: .; cdr3_aa: CASSSFTAGIQYF; cdr3_nt: TGTGCCAGCAGTTCGTTCACAGCGGGGATTCAGTACTTC
v_call: TRBV20-1; d_call: .; j_call: TRBJ2-7; clone_size: many; cdr3_aa: CSASLAASSYEQYF; cdr3_nt: TGCAGTGCTAGCTTAGCGGCAAGCTCCTACGAGCAGTACTTC
v_call: TRBV6-6; d_call: .; j_call: TRBJ1-4; clone_size: .; cdr3_aa: CVSSYGRRGNVKLFF; cdr3_nt: TGTGTCAGCAGTTATGGTCGAAGGGGTAACGTAAAACTGTTTTTT
v_call: TRBV24-1; d_call: TRBD2; j_call: TRBJ2-1; clone_size: .; cdr3_aa: CATSDFQAGLYNEQFF; cdr3_nt: TGTGCCACCAGTGATTTTCAAGCGGGACTCTACAATGAGCAGTTCTTC
v_call: TRBV4-2; d_call: TRBD2; j_call: TRBJ2-3; clone_size: few; cdr3_aa: CASSQDRTSGYDTQYF; cdr3_nt: TGTGCCAGCAGCCAAGATAGAACTAGCGGGTATGATACGCAGTATTTT
v_call: TRBV20-1; d_call: TRBD2; j_call: TRBJ2-7; clone_size: once; cdr3_aa: CSAISGSRGEQYF; cdr3_nt: TGCAGTGCTATTAGCGGGAGCCGTGGGGAGCAGTACTTC
v_call: TRBV5-1; d_call: .; j_call: TRBJ2-3; clone_size: .; cdr3_aa: CASSRDLRDTQYF; cdr3_nt: TGCGCCAGCAGCCGAGACTTGCGAGATACGCAGTATTTT
v_call: TRBV7-7; d_call: .; j_call: TRBJ2-2; clone_size: many; cdr3_aa: CASSKSGFGSRAGELFF; cdr3_nt: TGTGCCAGCAGCAAATCAGGATTTGGATCCCGGGCCGGGGAGCTGTTTTTT
v_call: TRBV27; d_call: TRBD1; j_call: TRBJ2-5; clone_size: few; cdr3_aa: CASSFTGDQETQYF; cdr3_nt: TGTGCCAGCAGTTTCACAGGGGACCAAGAGACCCAGTACTTC
v_call: TRBV20-1; d_call: TRBD1; j_call: TRBJ1-2; clone_size: many; cdr3_aa: CSARPGTGYGYTF; cdr3_nt: TGCAGTGCTAGACCCGGGACAGGGTATGGCTACACCTTC
v_call: TRBV28; d_call: TRBD2; j_call: TRBJ2-4; clone_size: many; cdr3_aa: CASSLFTSGKDIQYF; cdr3_nt: TGTGCCAGCAGTTTATTTACTAGCGGGAAAGACATTCAGTACTTC
v_call: TRBV14; d_call: .; j_call: TRBJ1-1; clone_size: many; cdr3_aa: CASSRDVAMNTEAFF; cdr3_nt: TGTGCCAGCAGCCGGGACGTGGCCATGAACACTGAAGCTTTCTTT
v_call: TRBV3-1; d_call: TRBD2; j_call: TRBJ2-7; clone_size: few; cdr3_aa: CASSQVLAGGDEQYF; cdr3_nt: TGTGCCAGCAGCCAAGTACTAGCGGGAGGGGACGAGCAGTACTTC
v_call: TRBV6-5; d_call: .; j_call: TRBJ2-3; clone_size: .; cdr3_aa: CASSYSRQMTDTQYF; cdr3_nt: TGTGCCAGCAGTTACTCGAGACAGATGACAGATACGCAGTATTTT
v_call: TRBV30; d_call: .; j_call: TRBJ1-2; clone_size: few; cdr3_aa: CAWSAGTTSNYGYTF; cdr3_nt: TGTGCCTGGAGCGCCGGGACAACGAGTAACTATGGCTACACCTTC
v_call: TRBV9; d_call: TRBD2; j_call: TRBJ2-7; clone_size: .; cdr3_aa: CASSVGLAETYEQYF; cdr3_nt: TGTGCCAGCAGCGTCGGACTAGCGGAGACCTACGAGCAGTACTTC
v_call: TRBV7-9; d_call: .; j_call: TRBJ2-7; clone_size: few; cdr3_aa: CASSLGDATYEQYF; cdr3_nt: TGTGCCAGCAGCTTAGGGGACGCAACCTACGAGCAGTACTTC
v_call: TRBV27; d_call: TRBD1; j_call: TRBJ1-1; clone_size: many; cdr3_aa: CASSLDRYTEAFF; cdr3_nt: TGTGCCAGCAGTTTGGACAGGTACACTGAAGCTTTCTTT
v_call: TRBV3-1; d_call: .; j_call: TRBJ2-1; clone_size: many; cdr3_aa: CASSQVGRNYNEQFF; cdr3_nt: TGTGCCAGCAGCCAAGTCGGGCGGAACTACAATGAGCAGTTCTTC
v_call: TRBV27; d_call: TRBD2; j_call: TRBJ2-1; clone_size: many; cdr3_aa: CASSPREDDEQFF; cdr3_nt: TGTGCCAGCAGTCCGCGGGAGGACGATGAGCAGTTCTTC
v_call: TRBV7-9; d_call: TRBD1; j_call: TRBJ1-3; clone_size: .; cdr3_aa: CASSSVGQGRSGNTIYF; cdr3_nt: TGTGCCAGCAGCTCCGTCGGACAGGGTCGCTCTGGAAACACCATATATTTT
v_call: TRBV5-1; d_call: TRBD2; j_call: TRBJ2-1; clone_size: .; cdr3_aa: CASSFTPSGGNEQFF; cdr3_nt: TGCGCCAGCAGCTTTACGCCTAGCGGGGGCAATGAGCAGTTCTTC
v_call: TRBV20-1; d_call: TRBD1; j_call: TRBJ2-5; clone_size: many; cdr3_aa: CSARDSGTGAVETQYF; cdr3_nt: TGCAGTGCTAGAGATAGTGGGACAGGGGCGGTAGAGACCCAGTACTTC
v_call: TRBV5-4; d_call: .; j_call: TRBJ1-1; clone_size: many; cdr3_aa: CAHSGVNTEAFF; cdr3_nt: TGTGCCCACAGCGGGGTGAACACTGAAGCTTTCTTT
v_call: TRBV29-1; d_call: .; j_call: TRBJ1-1; clone_size: .; cdr3_aa: CSVGGTEAFF; cdr3_nt: TGCAGCGTTGGGGGCACTGAAGCTTTCTTT
v_call: TRBV29-1; d_call: .; j_call: TRBJ2-3; clone_size: .; cdr3_aa: CSVGGHSTDTQYF; cdr3_nt: TGCAGCGTCGGAGGCCACTCTACAGATACGCAGTATTTT
v_call: TRBV27; d_call: .; j_call: TRBJ2-2; clone_size: .; cdr3_aa: CASSVRSTGELFF; cdr3_nt: TGTGCCAGCAGTGTCAGAAGTACCGGGGAGCTGTTTTTT
v_call: TRBV27; d_call: .; j_call: TRBJ1-2; clone_size: few; cdr3_aa: CASSLNDRTSYGYTF; cdr3_nt: TGTGCCAGCAGTTTGAACGATAGGACCTCCTATGGCTACACCTTC
v_call: TRBV6-6; d_call: .; j_call: TRBJ2-1; clone_size: many; cdr3_aa: CASSYARGQFF; cdr3_nt: TGTGCCAGCAGTTACGCCCGAGGGCAGTTCTTC
v_call: TRBV5-1; d_call: TRBD2; j_call: TRBJ2-1; clone_size: many; cdr3_aa: CASSTSGRDNEQFF; cdr3_nt: TGCGCCAGCAGCACTAGCGGGAGGGACAATGAGCAGTTCTTC
v_call: TRBV28; d_call: .; j_call: TRBJ1-4; clone_size: few; cdr3_aa: CASNNRHLGDEKLFF; cdr3_nt: TGTGCCAGCAATAATAGACACCTTGGGGATGAAAAACTGTTTTTT
v_call: TRBV20-1; d_call: TRBD2; j_call: TRBJ2-7; clone_size: few; cdr3_aa: CSARPGLAENEQYF; cdr3_nt: TGCAGTGCCCGCCCGGGACTAGCAGAAAACGAGCAGTACTTC
v_call: TRBV6-6; d_call: TRBD1; j_call: TRBJ2-7; clone_size: few; cdr3_aa: CASSLDRSSSYEQYF; cdr3_nt: TGTGCCAGCAGTTTGGACAGGTCGAGCTCCTACGAGCAGTACTTC
v_call: TRBV3-1; d_call: TRBD1; j_call: TRBJ2-7; clone_size: many; cdr3_aa: CASSQGTGTGSHF; cdr3_nt: TGTGCCAGCAGCCAAGGAACCGGGACAGGGTCGCACTTC
v_call: TRBV7-7; d_call: .; j_call: TRBJ2-1; clone_size: few; cdr3_aa: CASSLAVTGEQFF; cdr3_nt: TGTGCCAGCAGCTTAGCGGTTACAGGAGAGCAGTTCTTC
v_call: TRBV18; d_call: TRBD1; j_call: TRBJ1-6; clone_size: few; cdr3_aa: CASSPNRDRASPLHF; cdr3_nt: TGTGCCAGCTCACCCAACCGGGACAGGGCCTCACCCCTCCACTTT
v_call: TRBV3-1; d_call: .; j_call: TRBJ2-1; clone_size: few; cdr3_aa: CASSPGLALKGSYNEQFF; cdr3_nt: TGTGCCAGCAGCCCGGGACTTGCTCTAAAGGGATCCTACAATGAGCAGTTCTTC
v_call: TRBV7-2; d_call: .; j_call: TRBJ2-5; clone_size: many; cdr3_aa: CASSLSRETQYF; cdr3_nt: TGTGCCAGCAGCTTAAGCAGAGAGACCCAGTACTTC
v_call: TRBV7-3; d_call: TRBD2; j_call: TRBJ2-2; clone_size: many; cdr3_aa: CASSFASGGLGGELFF; cdr3_nt: TGTGCCAGCAGCTTTGCTAGCGGAGGACTGGGCGGGGAGCTGTTTTTT
v_call: TRBV29-1; d_call: .; j_call: TRBJ2-7; clone_size: many; cdr3_aa: CSVSGALYEQYF; cdr3_nt: TGCAGCGTTAGCGGAGCTCTCTACGAGCAGTACTTC
v_call: TRBV12-3/TRBV12-4; d_call: TRBD1; j_call: TRBJ2-7; clone_size: many; cdr3_aa: CASRTGQGSYEQYF; cdr3_nt: TGTGCCAGCAGGACCGGACAGGGCTCCTACGAGCAGTACTTC
v_call: TRBV20-1; d_call: TRBD2; j_call: TRBJ2-1; clone_size: many; cdr3_aa: CSAAGVEYNEQFF; cdr3_nt: TGCAGTGCCGCGGGAGTGGAATACAATGAGCAGTTCTTC
v_call: TRBV7-2; d_call: .; j_call: TRBJ2-6; clone_size: many; cdr3_aa: CASSLAGGSGANVLTF; cdr3_nt: TGTGCCAGCAGCTTAGCAGGGGGCTCTGGGGCCAACGTCCTGACTTTC
v_call: TRBV5-4; d_call: .; j_call: TRBJ1-1; clone_size: many; cdr3_aa: CASIGSRSTEAFF; cdr3_nt: TGTGCCAGCATCGGGTCAAGAAGCACTGAAGCTTTCTTT
v_call: TRBV27; d_call: TRBD2; j_call: TRBJ2-1; clone_size: many; cdr3_aa: CASSLTVRLAGEDEQFF; cdr3_nt: TGTGCCAGCAGTTTAACGGTTCGGCTAGCGGGAGAGGATGAGCAGTTCTTC
v_call: TRBV20-1; d_call: TRBD2; j_call: TRBJ2-4; clone_size: many; cdr3_aa: CSAFPAGWGNIQYF; cdr3_nt: TGCAGTGCTTTCCCAGCGGGATGGGGAAACATTCAGTACTTC
v_call: TRBV5-1; d_call: .; j_call: TRBJ2-1; clone_size: .; cdr3_aa: CASSLAGPNEQFF; cdr3_nt: TGCGCCAGCAGCTTAGCGGGCCCCAATGAGCAGTTCTTC
v_call: TRBV14; d_call: .; j_call: TRBJ1-1; clone_size: many; cdr3_aa: CASSQEQVMNTEAFF; cdr3_nt: TGTGCCAGCAGCCAAGAGCAGGTTATGAACACTGAAGCTTTCTTT
v_call: TRBV7-2; d_call: .; j_call: TRBJ1-5; clone_size: many; cdr3_aa: CASSLEAGLSQPQHF; cdr3_nt: TGTGCCAGCAGCTTAGAAGCAGGGCTAAGTCAGCCCCAGCATTTT
v_call: TRBV4-2; d_call: .; j_call: TRBJ2-7; clone_size: few; cdr3_aa: CASSQVAGADYEQYF; cdr3_nt: TGTGCCAGCAGCCAAGTCGCAGGAGCGGACTACGAGCAGTACTTC
v_call: TRBV3-1; d_call: .; j_call: TRBJ1-5; clone_size: .; cdr3_aa: CASSRLNQPQHF; cdr3_nt: TGTGCCAGCAGCCGACTAAATCAGCCCCAGCATTTT
v_call: TRBV2; d_call: .; j_call: TRBJ1-1; clone_size: many; cdr3_aa: CASSTQGSEAFF; cdr3_nt: TGTGCCAGCAGTACACAGGGTTCTGAAGCTTTCTTT
v_call: TRBV2; d_call: .; j_call: TRBJ2-7; clone_size: many; cdr3_aa: CASSYREINEQYF; cdr3_nt: TGTGCCAGCAGCTACAGGGAGATAAACGAGCAGTACTTC
v_call: TRBV20-1; d_call: TRBD2; j_call: TRBJ2-1; clone_size: .; cdr3_aa: CSVMLGGRASDEQFF; cdr3_nt: TGCAGTGTAATGTTGGGCGGGAGGGCCTCGGATGAGCAGTTCTTC
v_call: TRBV28; d_call: .; j_call: TRBJ2-5; clone_size: few; cdr3_aa: CASSEAGQETQYF; cdr3_nt: TGTGCCAGCAGTGAGGCAGGTCAAGAGACCCAGTACTTC
v_call: TRBV3-1; d_call: .; j_call: TRBJ1-4; clone_size: few; cdr3_aa: CASSQAKKLFF; cdr3_nt: TGTGCCAGCAGCCAAGCCAAAAAACTGTTTTTT